The rows below give T cell receptor beta chains drawn from one sample of a study of shared clonotypes between healthy human individuals. Profiled with immunoSEQ multiplex PCR; TCRdb holds only in-frame clones, not every one. The sample holds 500,000 or so clones; 90% to 97% are singletons and the top ten take about 0.064%. The material sequenced was naive CD4+ T cells sorted from blood. The receptors come from a woman in her twenties or thirties in good health. Both conserved end residues are part of each CDR3. A D gene is named only where the DNA matches it firmly. Clone size appears in some rows only: once, few, many, or a class for an expanded clone.

v_gene,d_gene,j_gene,abundance,CDR3aa,CDR3nt
TRBV5-4,TRBD2,TRBJ2-1,-,CASSLASGKNEQFF,TGTGCCAGCAGCTTGGCTAGCGGGAAAAATGAGCAGTTCTTC
TRBV6-5,TRBD2,TRBJ2-2,once,CASSYRAGSLSGELFF,TGTGCCAGCAGTTATCGAGCGGGAAGCCTCTCCGGGGAGCTGTTTTTT
TRBV10-1,-,TRBJ2-5,once,CASSVFKNEQETQYF,TGCGCCAGCAGTGTTTTTAAGAATGAACAAGAGACCCAGTACTTC
TRBV27,TRBD1,TRBJ1-2,-,CASSPWDRGNGYTF,TGTGCCAGCAGTCCCTGGGACAGGGGAAATGGCTACACCTTC
TRBV27,TRBD2,TRBJ2-7,-,CASRLRGLAGGPSYEQYF,TGTGCCAGCAGGCTAAGGGGACTAGCGGGAGGGCCCTCCTACGAGCAGTACTTC
TRBV6-5,-,TRBJ2-7,once,CASSYSHRVSYEQYF,TGTGCCAGCAGTTACTCTCACAGGGTCTCCTACGAGCAGTACTTC
TRBV18,-,TRBJ2-7,-,CASSPRGEVDEQYF,TGTGCCAGCTCACCGAGAGGGGAGGTCGACGAGCAGTACTTC
TRBV14,-,TRBJ2-7,-,CASSQDVAGLGEQYF,TGTGCCAGCAGCCAAGACGTTGCGGGGTTAGGCGAGCAGTACTTC
TRBV7-9,TRBD1,TRBJ1-2,-,CASSLEVTGNYGYTF,TGTGCCAGCAGCTTAGAAGTGACAGGGAACTATGGCTACACCTTC
TRBV7-2,-,TRBJ1-5,-,CASSLQGPYSNQPQHF,TGTGCCAGCAGCTTACAGGGGCCTTATAGCAATCAGCCCCAGCATTTT
TRBV5-5,TRBD2,TRBJ2-7,-,CARVGLAGTYEQYF,TGTGCCAGAGTGGGACTAGCGGGAACCTACGAGCAGTACTTC
TRBV4-2,-,TRBJ1-1,-,CASSQTQTDNTEAFF,TGTGCCAGCAGCCAAACCCAGACAGACAACACTGAAGCTTTCTTT
TRBV5-6,-,TRBJ1-3,-,CASSWWTAASGNTIYF,TGTGCCAGCAGCTGGTGGACGGCCGCAAGCGGAAACACCATATATTTT
TRBV11-3,-,TRBJ2-7,-,CASSFKLPSSYEQYF,TGTGCCAGCAGCTTCAAGTTACCCAGCTCCTACGAGCAGTACTTC
TRBV4-2,TRBD2,TRBJ2-7,-,CASSQDYHLAGGYYEQYF,TGTGCCAGCAGCCAAGATTATCATCTAGCGGGAGGGTATTACGAGCAGTACTTC